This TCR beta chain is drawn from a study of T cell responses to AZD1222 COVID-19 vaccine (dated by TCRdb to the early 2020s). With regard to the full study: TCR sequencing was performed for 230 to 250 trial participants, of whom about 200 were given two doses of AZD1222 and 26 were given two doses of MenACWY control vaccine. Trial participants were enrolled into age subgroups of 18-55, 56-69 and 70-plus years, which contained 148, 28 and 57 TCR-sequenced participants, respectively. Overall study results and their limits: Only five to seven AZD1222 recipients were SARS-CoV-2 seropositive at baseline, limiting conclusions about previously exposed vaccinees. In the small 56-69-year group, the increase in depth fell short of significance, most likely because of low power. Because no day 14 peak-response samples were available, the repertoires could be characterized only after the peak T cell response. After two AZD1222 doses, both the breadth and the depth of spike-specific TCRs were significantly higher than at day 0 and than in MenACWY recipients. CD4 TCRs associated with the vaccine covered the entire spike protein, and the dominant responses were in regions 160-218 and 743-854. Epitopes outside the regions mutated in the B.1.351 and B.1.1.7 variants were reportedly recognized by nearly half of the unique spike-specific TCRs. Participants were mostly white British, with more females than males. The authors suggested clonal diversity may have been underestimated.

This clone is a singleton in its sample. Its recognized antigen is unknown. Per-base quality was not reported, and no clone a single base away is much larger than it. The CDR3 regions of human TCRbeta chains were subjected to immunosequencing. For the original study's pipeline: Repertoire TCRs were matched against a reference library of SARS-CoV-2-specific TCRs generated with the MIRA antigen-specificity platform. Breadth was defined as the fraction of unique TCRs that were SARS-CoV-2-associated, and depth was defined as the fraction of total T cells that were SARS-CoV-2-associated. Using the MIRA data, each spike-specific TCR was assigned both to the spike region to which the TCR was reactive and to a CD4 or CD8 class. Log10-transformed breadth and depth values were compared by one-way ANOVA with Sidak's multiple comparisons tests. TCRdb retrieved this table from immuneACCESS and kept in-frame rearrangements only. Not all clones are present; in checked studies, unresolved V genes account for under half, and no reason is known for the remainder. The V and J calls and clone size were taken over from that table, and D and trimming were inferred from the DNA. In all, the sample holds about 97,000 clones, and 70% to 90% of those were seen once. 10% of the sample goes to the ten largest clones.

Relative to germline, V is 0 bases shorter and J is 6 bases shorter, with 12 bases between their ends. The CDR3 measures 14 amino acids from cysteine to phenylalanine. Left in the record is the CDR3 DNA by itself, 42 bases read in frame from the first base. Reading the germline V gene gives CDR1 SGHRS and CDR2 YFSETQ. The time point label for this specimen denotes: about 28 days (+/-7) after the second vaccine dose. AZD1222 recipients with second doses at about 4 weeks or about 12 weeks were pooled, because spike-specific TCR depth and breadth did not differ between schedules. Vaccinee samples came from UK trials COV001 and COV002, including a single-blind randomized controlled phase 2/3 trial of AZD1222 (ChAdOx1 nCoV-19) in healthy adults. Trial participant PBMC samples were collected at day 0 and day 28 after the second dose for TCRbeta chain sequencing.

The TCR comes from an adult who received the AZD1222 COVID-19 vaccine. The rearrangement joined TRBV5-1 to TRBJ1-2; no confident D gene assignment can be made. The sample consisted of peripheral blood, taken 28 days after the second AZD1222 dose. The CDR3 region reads CASSLAGQPDGYTF. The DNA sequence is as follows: TGCGCCAGCAGCTTGGCCGGGCAGCCCGATGGCTACACCTTC. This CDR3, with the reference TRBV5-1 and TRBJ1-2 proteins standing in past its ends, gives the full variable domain KAGVTQTPRYLIKTRGQQVTLSCSPISGHRSVSWYQQTPGQGLQFLFEYFSETQRNKGNFPGRFSGRQFSNSRSEMNVSTLELGDSALYLCASSLAGQPDGYTFGSGTRLTVV.